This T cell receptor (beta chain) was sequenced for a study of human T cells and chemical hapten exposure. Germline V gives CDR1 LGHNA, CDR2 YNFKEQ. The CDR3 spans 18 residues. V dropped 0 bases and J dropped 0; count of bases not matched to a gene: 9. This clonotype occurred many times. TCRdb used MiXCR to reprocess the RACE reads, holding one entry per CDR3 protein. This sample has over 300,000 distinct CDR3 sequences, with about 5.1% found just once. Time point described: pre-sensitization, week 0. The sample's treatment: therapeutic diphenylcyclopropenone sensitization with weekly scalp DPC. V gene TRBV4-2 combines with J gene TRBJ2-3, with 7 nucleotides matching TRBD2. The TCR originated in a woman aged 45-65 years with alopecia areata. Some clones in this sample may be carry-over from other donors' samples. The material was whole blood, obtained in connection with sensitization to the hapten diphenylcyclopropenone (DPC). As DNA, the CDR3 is TGTGCCAGCAGCCAAGATATGTGGCGGGGGACTAGCACAGATACGCAGTATTTT. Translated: CASSQDMWRGTSTDTQYF.